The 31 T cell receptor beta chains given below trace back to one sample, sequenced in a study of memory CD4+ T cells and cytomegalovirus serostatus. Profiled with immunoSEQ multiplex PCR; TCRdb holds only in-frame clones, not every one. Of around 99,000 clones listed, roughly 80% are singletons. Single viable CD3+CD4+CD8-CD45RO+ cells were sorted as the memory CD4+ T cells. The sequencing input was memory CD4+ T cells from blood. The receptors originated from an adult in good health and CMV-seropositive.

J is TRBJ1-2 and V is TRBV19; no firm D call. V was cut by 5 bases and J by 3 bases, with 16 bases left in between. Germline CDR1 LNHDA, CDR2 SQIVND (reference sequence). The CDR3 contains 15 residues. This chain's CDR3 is CASSQEHRLDYGYTF. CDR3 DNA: TGTGCCAGTAGTCAAGAGCATCGGCTAGACTATGGCTACACCTTC.

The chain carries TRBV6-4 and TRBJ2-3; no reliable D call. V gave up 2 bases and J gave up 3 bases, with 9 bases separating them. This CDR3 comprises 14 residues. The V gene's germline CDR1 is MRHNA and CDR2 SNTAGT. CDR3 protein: CASSDRDGTDTQYF. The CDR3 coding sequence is TGTGCCAGCAGTGACAGGGATGGGACAGATACGCAGTATTTT.

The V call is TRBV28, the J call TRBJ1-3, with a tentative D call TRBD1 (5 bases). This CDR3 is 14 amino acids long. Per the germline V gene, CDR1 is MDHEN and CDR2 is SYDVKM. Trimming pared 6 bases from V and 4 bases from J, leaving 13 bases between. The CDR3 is CASRRDLGGNTIYF. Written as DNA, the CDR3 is TGTGCCAGCAGAAGGGACCTCGGCGGAAACACCATATATTTT.

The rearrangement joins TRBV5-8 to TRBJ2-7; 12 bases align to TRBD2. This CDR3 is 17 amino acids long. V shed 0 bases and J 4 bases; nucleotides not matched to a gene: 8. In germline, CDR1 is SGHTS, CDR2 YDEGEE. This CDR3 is CASSLAASGRATYEQYF. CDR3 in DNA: TGTGCCAGCAGCTTGGCGGCTAGCGGGAGGGCCACGTACGAGCAGTACTTC.

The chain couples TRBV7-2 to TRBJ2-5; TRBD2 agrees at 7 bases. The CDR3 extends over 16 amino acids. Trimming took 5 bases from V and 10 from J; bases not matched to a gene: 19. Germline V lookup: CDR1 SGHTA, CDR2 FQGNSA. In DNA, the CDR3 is TGTGCCAGCAGCGCACCGGGGGGAGCGGGGCACAGAGGCCAGTACTTC. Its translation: CASSAPGGAGHRGQYF.

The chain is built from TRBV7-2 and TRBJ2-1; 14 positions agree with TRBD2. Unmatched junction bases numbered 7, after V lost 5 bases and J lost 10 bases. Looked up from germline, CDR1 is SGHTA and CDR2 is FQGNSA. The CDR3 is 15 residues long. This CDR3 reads CASSPGLAGVQEQFF. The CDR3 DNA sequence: TGTGCCAGCAGCCCGGGACTAGCGGGAGTGCAGGAGCAGTTCTTC.

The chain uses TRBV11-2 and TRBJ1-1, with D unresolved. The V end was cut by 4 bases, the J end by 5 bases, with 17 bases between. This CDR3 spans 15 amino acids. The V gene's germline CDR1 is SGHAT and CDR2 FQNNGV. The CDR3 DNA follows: TGTGCCAGCAGCTCTCAGGCCGGGGTGGGGACTGAAGCTTTCTTT. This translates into CASSSQAGVGTEAFF. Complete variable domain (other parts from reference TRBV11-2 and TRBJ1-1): EAGVAQSPRYKIIEKRQSVAFWCNPISGHATLYWYQQILGQGPKLLIQFQNNGVVDDSQLPKDRFSAERLKGVDSTLKIQPAKLEDSAVYLCASSSQAGVGTEAFFGQGTRLTVV.

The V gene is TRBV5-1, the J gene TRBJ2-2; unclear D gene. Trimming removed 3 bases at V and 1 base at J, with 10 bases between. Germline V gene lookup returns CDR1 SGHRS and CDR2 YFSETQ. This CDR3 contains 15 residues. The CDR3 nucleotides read TGCGCCAGCAGCTCCCCAAGGGAGAACACCGGGGAGCTGTTTTTT. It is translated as CASSSPRENTGELFF. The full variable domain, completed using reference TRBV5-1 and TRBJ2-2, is KAGVTQTPRYLIKTRGQQVTLSCSPISGHRSVSWYQQTPGQGLQFLFEYFSETQRNKGNFPGRFSGRQFSNSRSEMNVSTLELGDSALYLCASSSPRENTGELFFGEGSRLTVL.

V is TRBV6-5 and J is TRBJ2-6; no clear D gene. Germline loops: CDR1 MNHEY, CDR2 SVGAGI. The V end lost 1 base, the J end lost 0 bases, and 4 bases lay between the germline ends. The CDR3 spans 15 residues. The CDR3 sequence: CASSYFYSGANVLTF. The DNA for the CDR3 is TGTGCCAGCAGTTACTTCTACTCTGGGGCCAACGTCCTGACTTTC.

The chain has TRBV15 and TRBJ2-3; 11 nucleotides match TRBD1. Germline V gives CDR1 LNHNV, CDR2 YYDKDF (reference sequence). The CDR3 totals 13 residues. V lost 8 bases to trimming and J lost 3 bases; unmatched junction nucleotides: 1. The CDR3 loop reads CATGTGGTDTQYF. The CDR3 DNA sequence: TGTGCCACCGGGACAGGGGGTACAGATACGCAGTATTTT. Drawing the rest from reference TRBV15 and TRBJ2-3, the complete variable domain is DAMVIQNPRYQVTQFGKPVTLSCSQTLNHNVMYWYQQKSSQAPKLLFHYYDKDFNNEADTPDNFQSRRPNTSFCFLDIRSPGLGDTAMYLCATGTGGTDTQYFGPGTRLTVL.

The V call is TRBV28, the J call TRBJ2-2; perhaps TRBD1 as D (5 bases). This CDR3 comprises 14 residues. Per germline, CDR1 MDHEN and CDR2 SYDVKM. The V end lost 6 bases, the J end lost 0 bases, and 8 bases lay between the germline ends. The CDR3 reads CASRTDSNTGELFF. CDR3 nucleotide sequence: TGTGCCAGCAGGACAGATTCGAACACCGGGGAGCTGTTTTTT.

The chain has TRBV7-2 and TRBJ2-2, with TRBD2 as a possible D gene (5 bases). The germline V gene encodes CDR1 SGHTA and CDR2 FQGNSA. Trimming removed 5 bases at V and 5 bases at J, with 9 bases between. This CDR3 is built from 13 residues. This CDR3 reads CASSITGTGELFF. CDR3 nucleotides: TGTGCCAGCAGCATCACGGGGACCGGGGAGCTGTTTTTT. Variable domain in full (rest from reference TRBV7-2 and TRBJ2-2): GAGVSQSPSNKVTEKGKDVELRCDPISGHTALYWYRQSLGQGLEFLIYFQGNSAPDKSGLPSDRFSAERTGGSVSTLTIQRTQQEDSAVYLCASSITGTGELFFGEGSRLTVL.

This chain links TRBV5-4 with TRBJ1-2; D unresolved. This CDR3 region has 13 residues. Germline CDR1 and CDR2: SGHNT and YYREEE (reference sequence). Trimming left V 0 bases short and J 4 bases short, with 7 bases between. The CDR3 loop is CASSLAGSYGYTF. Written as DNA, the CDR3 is TGTGCCAGCAGCTTGGCCGGAAGCTATGGCTACACCTTC. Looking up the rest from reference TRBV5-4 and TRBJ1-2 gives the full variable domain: ETGVTQSPTHLIKTRGQQVTLRCSSQSGHNTVSWYQQALGQGPQFIFQYYREEENGRGNFPPRFSGLQFPNYSSELNVNALELDDSALYLCASSLAGSYGYTFGSGTRLTVV.

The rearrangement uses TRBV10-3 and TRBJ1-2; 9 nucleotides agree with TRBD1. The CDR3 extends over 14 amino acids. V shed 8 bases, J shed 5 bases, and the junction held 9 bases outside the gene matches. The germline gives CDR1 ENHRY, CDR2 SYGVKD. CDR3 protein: CAIHPTGTGYGYTF. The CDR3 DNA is TGTGCCATCCACCCAACCGGGACAGGGTATGGCTACACCTTC.

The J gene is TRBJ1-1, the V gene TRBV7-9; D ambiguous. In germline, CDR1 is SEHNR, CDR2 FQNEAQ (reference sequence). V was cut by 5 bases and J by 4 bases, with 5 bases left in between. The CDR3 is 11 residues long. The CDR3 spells CASSPFTEAFF. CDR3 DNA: TGTGCCAGCAGCCCATTCACTGAAGCTTTCTTT.

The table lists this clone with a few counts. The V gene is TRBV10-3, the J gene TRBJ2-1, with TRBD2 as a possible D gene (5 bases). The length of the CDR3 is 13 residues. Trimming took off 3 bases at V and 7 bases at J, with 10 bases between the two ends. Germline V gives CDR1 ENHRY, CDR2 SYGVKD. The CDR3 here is CAISDLGENEQFF. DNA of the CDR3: TGTGCCATCAGTGACCTTGGGGAGAATGAGCAGTTCTTC.

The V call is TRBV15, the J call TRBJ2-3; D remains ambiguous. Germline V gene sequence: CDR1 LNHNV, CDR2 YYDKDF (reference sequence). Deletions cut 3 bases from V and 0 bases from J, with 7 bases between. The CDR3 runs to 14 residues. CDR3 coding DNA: TGTGCCACCAGCAGCGGAGCTAGCACAGATACGCAGTATTTT. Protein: CATSSGASTDTQYF.

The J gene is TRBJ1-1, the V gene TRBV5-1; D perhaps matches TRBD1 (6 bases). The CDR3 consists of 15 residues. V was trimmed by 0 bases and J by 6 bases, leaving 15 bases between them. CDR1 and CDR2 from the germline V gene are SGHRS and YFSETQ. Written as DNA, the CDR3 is TGCGCCAGCAGCTTGGAAGGGGGTTGGGGCGCTGAAGCTTTCTTT. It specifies CASSLEGGWGAEAFF. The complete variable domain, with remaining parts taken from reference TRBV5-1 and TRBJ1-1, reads KAGVTQTPRYLIKTRGQQVTLSCSPISGHRSVSWYQQTPGQGLQFLFEYFSETQRNKGNFPGRFSGRQFSNSRSEMNVSTLELGDSALYLCASSLEGGWGAEAFFGQGTRLTVV.

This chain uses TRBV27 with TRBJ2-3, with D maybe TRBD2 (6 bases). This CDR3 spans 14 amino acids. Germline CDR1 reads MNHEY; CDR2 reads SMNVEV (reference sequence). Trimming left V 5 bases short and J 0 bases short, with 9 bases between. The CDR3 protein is CASSPGDSTDTQYF. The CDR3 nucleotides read TGTGCCAGCAGTCCGGGGGACAGCACAGATACGCAGTATTTT.

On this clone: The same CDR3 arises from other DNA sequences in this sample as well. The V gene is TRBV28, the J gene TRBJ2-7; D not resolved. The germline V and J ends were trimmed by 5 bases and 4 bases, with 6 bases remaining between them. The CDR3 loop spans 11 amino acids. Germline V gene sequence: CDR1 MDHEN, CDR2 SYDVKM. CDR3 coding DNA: TGTGCCAGCAGTCTCCGGTACGAGCAGTACTTC. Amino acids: CASSLRYEQYF. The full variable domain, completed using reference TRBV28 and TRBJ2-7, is DVKVTQSSRYLVKRTGEKVFLECVQDMDHENMFWYRQDPGLGLRLIYFSYDVKMKEKGDIPEGYSVSREKKERFSLILESASTNQTSMYLCASSLRYEQYFGPGTRLTVT.

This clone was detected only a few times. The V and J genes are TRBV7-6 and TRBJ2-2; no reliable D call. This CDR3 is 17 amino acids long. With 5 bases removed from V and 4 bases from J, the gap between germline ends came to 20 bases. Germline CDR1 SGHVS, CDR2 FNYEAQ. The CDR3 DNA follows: TGTGCCAGCAGCCCCCAAGTTGCCTCAGGAACCACCGGGGAGCTGTTTTTT. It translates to CASSPQVASGTTGELFF.

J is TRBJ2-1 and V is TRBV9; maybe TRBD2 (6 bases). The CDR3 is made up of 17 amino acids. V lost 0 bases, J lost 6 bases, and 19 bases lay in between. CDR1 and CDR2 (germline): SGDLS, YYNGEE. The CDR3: CASSVGQAGHFRNEQFF. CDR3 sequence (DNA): TGTGCCAGCAGCGTAGGGCAGGCGGGGCACTTTCGCAATGAGCAGTTCTTC. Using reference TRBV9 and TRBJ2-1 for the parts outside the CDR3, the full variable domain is DSGVTQTPKHLITATGQRVTLRCSPRSGDLSVYWYQQSLDQGLQFLIQYYNGEERAKGNILERFSAQQFPDLHSELNLSSLELGDSALYFCASSVGQAGHFRNEQFFGPGTRLTVL.

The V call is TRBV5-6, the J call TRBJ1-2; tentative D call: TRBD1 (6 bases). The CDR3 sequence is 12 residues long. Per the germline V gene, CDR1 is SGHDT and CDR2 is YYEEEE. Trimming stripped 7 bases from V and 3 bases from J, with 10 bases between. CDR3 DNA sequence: TGTGCCAGCCGCAGGACAGACTATGGCTACACCTTC. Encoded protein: CASRRTDYGYTF.

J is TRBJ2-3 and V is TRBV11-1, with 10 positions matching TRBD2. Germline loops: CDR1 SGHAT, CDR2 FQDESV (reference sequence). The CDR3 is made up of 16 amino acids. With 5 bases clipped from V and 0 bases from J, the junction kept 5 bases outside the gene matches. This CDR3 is CASSGSGLASTDTQYF. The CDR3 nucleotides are TGTGCCAGCAGCGGATCGGGACTAGCGAGCACAGATACGCAGTATTTT.

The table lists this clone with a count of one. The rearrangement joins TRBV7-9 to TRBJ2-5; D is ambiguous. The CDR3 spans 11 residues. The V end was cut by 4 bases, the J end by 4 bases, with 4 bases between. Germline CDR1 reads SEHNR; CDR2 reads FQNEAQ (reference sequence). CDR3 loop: CASSSGETQYF. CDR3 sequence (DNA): TGTGCCAGCAGCTCAGGAGAGACCCAGTACTTC.

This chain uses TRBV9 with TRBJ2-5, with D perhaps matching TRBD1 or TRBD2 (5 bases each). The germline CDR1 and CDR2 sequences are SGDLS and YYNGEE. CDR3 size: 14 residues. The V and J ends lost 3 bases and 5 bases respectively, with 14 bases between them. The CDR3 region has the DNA TGTGCCAGCAGCGGAAGCCGTTGGGGGGAGACCCAGTACTTC. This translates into CASSGSRWGETQYF.

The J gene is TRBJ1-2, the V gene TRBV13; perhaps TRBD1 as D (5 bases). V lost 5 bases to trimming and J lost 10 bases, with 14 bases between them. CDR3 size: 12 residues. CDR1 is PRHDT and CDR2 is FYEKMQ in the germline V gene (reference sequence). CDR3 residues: CASSPRAGHYTF. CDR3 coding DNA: TGTGCCAGCAGCCCCCGGGCAGGACACTACACCTTC.

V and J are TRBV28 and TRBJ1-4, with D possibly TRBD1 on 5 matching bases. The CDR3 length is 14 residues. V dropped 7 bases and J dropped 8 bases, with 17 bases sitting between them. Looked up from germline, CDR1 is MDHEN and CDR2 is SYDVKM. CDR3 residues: CASTGASDGEKLFF. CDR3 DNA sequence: TGTGCCAGCACTGGGGCCAGCGATGGAGAAAAACTGTTTTTT. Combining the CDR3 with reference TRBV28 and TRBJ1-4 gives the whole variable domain DVKVTQSSRYLVKRTGEKVFLECVQDMDHENMFWYRQDPGLGLRLIYFSYDVKMKEKGDIPEGYSVSREKKERFSLILESASTNQTSMYLCASTGASDGEKLFFGSGTQLSVL.

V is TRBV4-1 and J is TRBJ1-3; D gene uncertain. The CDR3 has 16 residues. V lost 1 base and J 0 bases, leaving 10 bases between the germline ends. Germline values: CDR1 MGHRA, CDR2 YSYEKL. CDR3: CASSQGEFSSGNTIYF. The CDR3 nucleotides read TGCGCCAGCAGCCAAGGGGAGTTCTCCTCTGGAAACACCATATATTTT.

The CDR3, as DNA: TGCGCCAGCAGCAGACCGGGACAGGGGGGAGAGCAGTACTTC. Its protein is CASSRPGQGGEQYF. The chain couples TRBV5-1 to TRBJ2-7, with 11 bases fitting TRBD1. Germline CDR1 reads SGHRS; CDR2 reads YFSETQ. V was pared by 4 bases and J by 7 bases, with 7 bases of the junction left unmatched. This CDR3 region has 14 residues.

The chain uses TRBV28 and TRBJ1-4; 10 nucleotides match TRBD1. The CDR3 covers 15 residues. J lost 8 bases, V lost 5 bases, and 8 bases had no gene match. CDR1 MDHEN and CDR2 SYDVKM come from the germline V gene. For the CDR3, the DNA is TGTGCCAGCAGTGCGGCCGGGACAGGGGACGAAAAACTGTTTTTT. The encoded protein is CASSAAGTGDEKLFF.